Sequencing of this T cell receptor (beta chain) was carried out in a study of neurological immune-mediated disorders. Study context: The roughly 34 multiple sclerosis patients comprised approximately 31 that were relapsing-remitting and 3 that were secondary progressive.

This CDR3 region has 14 residues. Germline V lookup: CDR1 SGHRS, CDR2 YFSETQ. V gave up 3 bases and J gave up 1 base, with 10 bases separating them. The cDNA was generated by 5'RACE with 10-nucleotide random UMIs. TCRdb re-called the 5' RACE reads through MiXCR, storing one row per CDR3 protein. The sample contains about 52,000 distinct CDR3 sequences, about 4.1% of which appear only once. This clonotype has a count of ten or more. Unsorted libraries were generated from 2 million PBMCs. These cells had been stored in RNAlater at -80 C. This TCR came from a man between 60 and 75 years old with multiple sclerosis. The sequenced sample consisted of PBMCs. J is TRBJ2-5 and V is TRBV5-1; a possible D gene is TRBD1 (6 bases). CDR3 loop: CASSYDRTQETQYF. Here the CDR3 DNA reads TGCGCCAGCAGCTACGACAGGACCCAAGAGACCCAGTACTTC.